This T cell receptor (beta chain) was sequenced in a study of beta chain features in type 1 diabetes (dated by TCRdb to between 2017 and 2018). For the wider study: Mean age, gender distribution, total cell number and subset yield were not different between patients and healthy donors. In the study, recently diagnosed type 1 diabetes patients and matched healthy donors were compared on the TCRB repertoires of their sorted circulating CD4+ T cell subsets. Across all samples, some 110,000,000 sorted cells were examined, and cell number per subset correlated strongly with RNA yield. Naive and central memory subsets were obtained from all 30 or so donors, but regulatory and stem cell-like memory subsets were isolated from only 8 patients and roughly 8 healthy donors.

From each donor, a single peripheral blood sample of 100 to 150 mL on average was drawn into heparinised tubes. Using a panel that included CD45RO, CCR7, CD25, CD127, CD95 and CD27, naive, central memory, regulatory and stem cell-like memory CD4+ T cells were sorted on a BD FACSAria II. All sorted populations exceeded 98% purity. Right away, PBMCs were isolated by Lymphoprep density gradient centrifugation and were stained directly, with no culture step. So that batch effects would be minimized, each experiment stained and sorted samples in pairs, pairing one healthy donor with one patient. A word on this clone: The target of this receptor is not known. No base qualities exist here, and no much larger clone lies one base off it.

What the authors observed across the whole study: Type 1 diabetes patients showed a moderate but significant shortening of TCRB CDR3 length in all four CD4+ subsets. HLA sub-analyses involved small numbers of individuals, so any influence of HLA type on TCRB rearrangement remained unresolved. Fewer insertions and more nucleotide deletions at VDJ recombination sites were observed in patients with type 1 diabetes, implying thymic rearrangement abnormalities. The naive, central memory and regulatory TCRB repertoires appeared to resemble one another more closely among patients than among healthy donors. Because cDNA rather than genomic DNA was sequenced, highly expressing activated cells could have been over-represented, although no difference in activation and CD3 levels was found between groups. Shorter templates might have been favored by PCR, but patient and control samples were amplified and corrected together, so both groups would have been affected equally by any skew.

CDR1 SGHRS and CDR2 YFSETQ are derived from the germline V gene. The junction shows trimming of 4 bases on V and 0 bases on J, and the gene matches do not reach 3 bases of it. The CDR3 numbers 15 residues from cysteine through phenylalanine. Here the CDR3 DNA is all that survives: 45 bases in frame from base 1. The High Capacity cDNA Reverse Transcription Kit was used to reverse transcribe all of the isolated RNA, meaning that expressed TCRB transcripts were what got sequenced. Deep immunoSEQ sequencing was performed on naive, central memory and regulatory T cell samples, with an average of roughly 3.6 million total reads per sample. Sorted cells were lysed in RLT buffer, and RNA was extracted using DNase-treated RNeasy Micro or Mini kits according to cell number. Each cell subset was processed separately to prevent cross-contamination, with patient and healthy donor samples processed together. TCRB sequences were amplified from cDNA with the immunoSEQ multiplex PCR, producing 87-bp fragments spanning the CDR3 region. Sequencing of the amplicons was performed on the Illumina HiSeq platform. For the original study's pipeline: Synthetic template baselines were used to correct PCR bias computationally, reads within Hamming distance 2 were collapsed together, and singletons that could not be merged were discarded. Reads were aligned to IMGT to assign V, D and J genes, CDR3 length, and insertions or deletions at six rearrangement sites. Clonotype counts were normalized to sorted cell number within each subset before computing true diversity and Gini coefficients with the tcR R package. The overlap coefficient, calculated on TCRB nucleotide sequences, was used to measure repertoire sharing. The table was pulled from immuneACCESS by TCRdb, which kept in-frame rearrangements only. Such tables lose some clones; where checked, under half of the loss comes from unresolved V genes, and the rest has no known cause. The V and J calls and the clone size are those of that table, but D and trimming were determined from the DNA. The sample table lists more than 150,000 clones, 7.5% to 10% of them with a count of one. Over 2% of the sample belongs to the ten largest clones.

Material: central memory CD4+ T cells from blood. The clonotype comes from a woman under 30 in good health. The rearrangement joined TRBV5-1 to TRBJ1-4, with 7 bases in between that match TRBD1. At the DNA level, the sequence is TGCGCCAGCAGCCCCGGGACAGCAACTAATGAAAAACTGTTTTTT. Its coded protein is CASSPGTATNEKLFF.